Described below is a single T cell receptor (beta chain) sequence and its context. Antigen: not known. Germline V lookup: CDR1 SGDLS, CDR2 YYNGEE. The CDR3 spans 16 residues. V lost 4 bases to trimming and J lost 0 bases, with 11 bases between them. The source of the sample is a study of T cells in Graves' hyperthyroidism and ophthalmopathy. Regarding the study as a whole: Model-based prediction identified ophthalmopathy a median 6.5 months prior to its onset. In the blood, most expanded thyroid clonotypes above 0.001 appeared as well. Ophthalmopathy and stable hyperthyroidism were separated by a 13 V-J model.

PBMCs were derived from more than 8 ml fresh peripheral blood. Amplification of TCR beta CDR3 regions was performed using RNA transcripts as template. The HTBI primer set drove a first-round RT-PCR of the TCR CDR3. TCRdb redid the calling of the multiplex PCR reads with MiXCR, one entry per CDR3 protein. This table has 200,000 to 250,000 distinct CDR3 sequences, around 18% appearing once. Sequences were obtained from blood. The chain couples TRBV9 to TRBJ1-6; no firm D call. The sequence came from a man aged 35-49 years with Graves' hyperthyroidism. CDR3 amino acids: CASSFGVLSYNSPLHF. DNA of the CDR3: TGTGCCAGCAGCTTCGGGGTCCTCTCCTATAATTCACCCCTCCACTTT.